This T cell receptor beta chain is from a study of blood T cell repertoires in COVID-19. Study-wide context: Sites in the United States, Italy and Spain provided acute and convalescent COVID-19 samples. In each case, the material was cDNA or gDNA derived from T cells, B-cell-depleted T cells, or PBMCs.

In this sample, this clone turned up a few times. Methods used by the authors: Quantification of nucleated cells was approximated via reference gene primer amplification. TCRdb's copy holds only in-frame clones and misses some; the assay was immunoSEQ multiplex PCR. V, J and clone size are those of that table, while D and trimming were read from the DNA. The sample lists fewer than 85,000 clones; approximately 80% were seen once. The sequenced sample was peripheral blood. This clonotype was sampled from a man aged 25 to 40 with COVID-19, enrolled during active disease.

CDR3 sequence: CASSFGQGSYEQYF. CDR3 DNA sequence: TGTGCCAGCAGCTTTGGGCAGGGTAGCTACGAGCAGTACTTC. This chain connects TRBV5-6 to TRBJ2-7; TRBD1 might be the D (5 bases). The CDR3 length is 14 residues. Germline values: CDR1 SGHDT, CDR2 YYEEEE. The ends were cut back, 2 bases at V and 3 bases at J, with 12 bases in the middle.